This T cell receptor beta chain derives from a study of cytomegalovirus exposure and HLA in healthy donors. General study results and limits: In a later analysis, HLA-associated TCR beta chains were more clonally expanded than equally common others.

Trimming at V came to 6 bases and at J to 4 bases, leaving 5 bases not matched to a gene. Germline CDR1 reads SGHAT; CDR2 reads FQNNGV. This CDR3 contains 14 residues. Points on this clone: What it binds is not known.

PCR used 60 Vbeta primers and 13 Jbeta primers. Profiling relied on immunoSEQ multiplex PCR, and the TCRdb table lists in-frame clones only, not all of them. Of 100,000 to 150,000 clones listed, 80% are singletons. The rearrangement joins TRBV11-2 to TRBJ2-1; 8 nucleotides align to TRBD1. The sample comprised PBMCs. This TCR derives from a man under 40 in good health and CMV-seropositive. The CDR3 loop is CASRPWTGYNEQFF. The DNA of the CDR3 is TGTGCCAGCAGGCCCTGGACAGGGTACAATGAGCAGTTCTTC.